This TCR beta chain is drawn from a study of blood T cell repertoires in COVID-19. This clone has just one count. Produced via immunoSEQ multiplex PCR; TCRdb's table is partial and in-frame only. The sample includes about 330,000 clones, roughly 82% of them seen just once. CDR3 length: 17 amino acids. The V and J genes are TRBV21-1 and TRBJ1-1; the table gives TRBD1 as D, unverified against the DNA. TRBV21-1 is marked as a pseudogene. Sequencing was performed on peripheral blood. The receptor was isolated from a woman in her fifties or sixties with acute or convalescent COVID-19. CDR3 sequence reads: CASQAPGQAGIGSEAFF. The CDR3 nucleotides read TGTGCCAGTCAAGCGCCGGGACAGGCGGGAATTGGTTCTGAAGCTTTCTTT.